The TCR beta chain under discussion was sequenced for a study of T cells in localized non-small cell lung cancer. Here immunoSEQ multiplex PCR was the method, and the copy in TCRdb shows in-frame clones only, minus some. This sample has about 20,000 clones, with 75% to 90% found just once. Sequenced material: PBMCs, taken before any cancer treatment. The TCR sequence derives from a man aged 35 to 70 with stage II squamous cell lung carcinoma.

The CDR3 reads CSADLTDTQYF. CDR3 DNA: TGCAGTGCTGACCTCACAGATACGCAGTATTTT. This rearrangement joins TRBV20-1 to TRBJ2-3; no reliable D call. CDR1 DFQATT and CDR2 SNEGSKA come from the germline V gene (reference sequence). The V gene lost 5 bases and the J gene lost 2 bases, with 5 bases spanning the gap. This CDR3 comprises 11 residues.